A single sample is the source of the 9 T cell receptor beta chains below, sequenced in a study of Ad26.COV2.S vaccination and SARS-CoV-2 variants. The repertoire was sequenced with immunoSEQ multiplex PCR; TCRdb's copy has only in-frame clones and lacks some. The table records fewer than 400,000 clones, 75% to 90% of them present only once. The sample's treatment: roughly 19 received Ad26.COV2.S at low or high dose, single or two shots; about 5 received placebo; per-sample allocation not given. Day 63 after the first vaccine or placebo injection was the time point for sampling. The material was peripheral blood, obtained in a trial of Ad26.COV2.S vaccine versus placebo. The receptors shown here come from a person between 18 and 59 years old who received the Ad26.COV2.S COVID-19 vaccine or a placebo.

Concerning this clone itself: Within the sample, other DNA sequences also encode this same CDR3. The chain carries TRBV6-5 and TRBJ1-2; 8 nucleotides match TRBD1. This CDR3 has 13 amino acids. The V gene end was trimmed by 5 bases and the J gene end by 2 bases; junction bases not matched to a gene: 1. Germline CDR1 MNHEY, CDR2 SVGAGI. The CDR3, as DNA: TGTGCCAGCAGTCGGACAGGGAACTATGGCTACACCTTC. Translation: CASSRTGNYGYTF.

The chain combines TRBV6-5 with TRBJ1-2; no firm D call. CDR1 and CDR2 from the germline V gene are MNHEY and SVGAGI. The CDR3 sequence is 14 residues long. Trimming removed 6 bases at V and 12 bases at J, with 23 bases between. CDR3 DNA sequence: TGTGCCAGCAGCCTATTCCCCGAAACAAAAGGGAACACCTTC. Amino acid sequence: CASSLFPETKGNTF.

For the CDR3, the DNA is TGCGCCAGCTCGAGGGGGGATACAGATACGCAGTATTTT. It yields the protein CASSRGDTDTQYF. The chain couples TRBV23-1 to TRBJ2-3; D may correspond to TRBD1 or TRBD2 (6 bases each). TRBV23-1 is treated as an ORF (open reading frame) with a function not yet certain. The length of the CDR3 is 13 residues. Deletions cut 8 bases from V and 3 bases from J, with 12 bases between.

This sequence joins TRBV10-3 and TRBJ1-5; D is uncertain. Germline loops: CDR1 ENHRY, CDR2 SYGVKD. This CDR3 comprises 12 residues. The germline V and J ends were trimmed by 10 bases and 4 bases, with 11 bases remaining between them. The CDR3 nucleotides read TGTGCCACGTCGGACCTTAATCAGCCCCAGCATTTT. This sequence encodes CATSDLNQPQHF.

This chain connects TRBV5-1 to TRBJ2-5, with a possible D match to TRBD1 (5 bases). Germline-derived CDR1 and CDR2 are SGHRS and YFSETQ. The CDR3 extends over 12 amino acids. Between the trimmed V and J ends, which lost 6 bases and 0 bases, there was a span of 6 bases. The CDR3 nucleotides are TGCGCCAGCACGGACAACCAAGAGACCCAGTACTTC. Protein sequence: CASTDNQETQYF.

This rearrangement joins TRBV10-3 to TRBJ2-3; 7 nucleotides align to TRBD2. CDR3 size: 14 residues. J gave up 0 bases and V 7 bases, and 4 bases lay outside the gene matches. Germline V gives CDR1 ENHRY, CDR2 SYGVKD. The CDR3 DNA sequence: TGTGCCATCACTGGGGGAGGGAGCACAGATACGCAGTATTTT. Translating gives CAITGGGSTDTQYF.

J is TRBJ1-1 and V is TRBV18, with D uncertain. This CDR3 is built from 15 residues. Trimming took off 0 bases at V and 0 bases at J, with 8 bases between the two ends. CDR1 KGHSH and CDR2 LQKENI come from the germline V gene. The CDR3 region is CASSPPPGVNTEAFF. DNA for the CDR3: TGTGCCAGCTCACCACCCCCCGGGGTGAACACTGAAGCTTTCTTT. Combining the CDR3 with reference TRBV18 and TRBJ1-1 gives the whole variable domain NAGVMQNPRHLVRRRGQEARLRCSPMKGHSHVYWYRQLPEEGLKFMVYLQKENIIDESGMPKERFSAEFPKEGPSILRIQQVVRGDSAAYFCASSPPPGVNTEAFFGQGTRLTVV.

V usage is TRBV5-1 and J usage is TRBJ2-1, with D tentatively TRBD2 (6 bases). Per the germline V gene, CDR1 is SGHRS and CDR2 is YFSETQ. The germline V and J ends were trimmed by 6 bases and 4 bases, with 17 bases remaining between them. The CDR3 covers 15 residues. The CDR3 loop is CASKTSTGTYNEQFF. The CDR3 nucleotides are TGCGCCAGCAAAACCTCTACCGGGACTTACAATGAGCAGTTCTTC.

This chain connects TRBV27 to TRBJ1-1, with D perhaps TRBD1 (6 bases). Per germline, CDR1 MNHEY and CDR2 SMNVEV (reference sequence). The CDR3 spans 15 residues. Trimming left V 5 bases short and J 2 bases short, with 15 bases between. CDR3 residues: CASSQRGPFNTEAFF. As DNA, the CDR3 is TGTGCCAGCAGTCAACGGGGGCCGTTTAACACTGAAGCTTTCTTT.